Shown below are 22 T cell receptor beta chains from a single sample sequenced in a study of metastatic and nonmetastatic thyroid tumors. TCRdb re-analyzed the PCR reads through MiXCR. The sample carries 55,000 to 75,000 clones, roughly 18% recorded once. Thyroid surgery was preceded by no treatment in any patient. Specimen: blood. These receptor sequences come from a female donor with papillary thyroid cancer or a benign thyroid nodule (not recorded which). Some clones in this sample may be carry-over from other donors' samples.

The chain couples TRBV18 to TRBJ1-1; possibly TRBD1 for D (6 bases). V was shortened by 3 bases and J by 5 bases, with 16 bases between the two germline ends. Germline V gene sequence: CDR1 KGHSH, CDR2 LQKENI. The CDR3 loop spans 15 amino acids. CDR3 sequence reads: CASSPATGSQTEAFF. CDR3 DNA: TGTGCCAGCTCACCTGCAACAGGGAGTCAAACTGAAGCTTTCTTT.

This clone was counted ten times or more. The genes are TRBV19 and TRBJ2-5; 7 bases line up with TRBD2. This CDR3 is built from 16 residues. From germline, CDR1 is LNHDA and CDR2 SQIVND (reference sequence). The V gene end was trimmed by 4 bases and the J gene end by 3 bases; junction bases not matched to a gene: 11. CDR3 amino acids: CASSNRLARGEETQYF. The CDR3 DNA reads TGTGCCAGTAGTAACCGACTAGCCCGCGGGGAAGAGACCCAGTACTTC.

This clone was counted at least ten times. This rearrangement joins TRBV5-1 to TRBJ1-1; D may be TRBD1 (6 bases). Germline V gene sequence: CDR1 SGHRS, CDR2 YFSETQ. The length of the CDR3 is 14 residues. V lost 4 bases and J lost 2, with 12 bases in between. CDR3 DNA: TGCGCCAGCAGCCCCGGGGGGCCTAACACTGAAGCTTTCTTT. Translation gives CASSPGGPNTEAFF.

This clone was seen a few times. The DNA of the CDR3 is TGCGCCAGCAGCCAAGATATATTGCGCTCCTACGAGCAGTACTTC. Encoded protein: CASSQDILRSYEQYF. V is TRBV4-1 and J is TRBJ2-7, with D hard to call. The V gene's germline CDR1 is MGHRA and CDR2 YSYEKL. The CDR3 loop spans 15 amino acids. V lost 0 bases to trimming and J lost 0 bases, with 9 bases between them.

This clone appeared a few times. CDR3 sequence (DNA): TGTGCCAGCAGAGCTCATGACCGCCGCTCCTACAATGAGCAGTTCTTC. Translated, it gives CASRAHDRRSYNEQFF. J is TRBJ2-1 and V is TRBV28; D remains unclear. Germline lookup yields CDR1 MDHEN and CDR2 SYDVKM. The CDR3 contains 16 residues. Trimming stripped 6 bases from V and 0 bases from J, with 15 bases between.

This clone has a count of ten or more. This sequence joins TRBV2 and TRBJ2-1, with 12 positions matching TRBD2. This CDR3 is built from 16 residues. Unmatched junction bases numbered 13, after V lost 8 bases and J lost 8 bases. Germline assignment: CDR1 SNHLY and CDR2 FYNNEI. The CDR3 nucleotides are TGTGCCAGCGAAACGAGGCTAGCGGGAGGGCCGTATGAGCAGTTCTTC. Translating gives CASETRLAGGPYEQFF.

The chain links TRBV5-5 to TRBJ1-2; the D gene is possibly TRBD1 (6 bases). Germline V gene lookup returns CDR1 SGHKS and CDR2 YYEKEE (reference sequence). Between the trimmed V and J ends, which lost 4 bases and 3 bases, there was a span of 13 bases. The CDR3 runs 14 residues. CDR3 region: CASSGDTGYYGYTF. CDR3 nucleotide sequence: TGTGCCAGCAGCGGGGACACCGGATACTATGGCTACACCTTC.

In this sample, this clone turned up many times. Germline is not matched at one junction end, which may reflect a read error. The sample has other DNA sequences that encode this CDR3 too. The chain recombines TRBV7-9 with TRBJ1-5; weak D call: TRBD1 (5 bases). There are 13 residues in the CDR3. Germline CDR1 is SEHNR and CDR2 is FQNEAQ (reference sequence). The CDR3 bases are TGTGCCAGCAGCTCACTGCAGGGTCAGCCTCAGCATTTT. Residues: CASSSLQGQPQHF.

This clone was counted many times. The V and J genes are TRBV19 and TRBJ2-7, with TRBD2 as a possible D gene (5 bases). The V end was cut by 3 bases, the J end by 2 bases, with 8 bases between. Germline CDR1 is LNHDA and CDR2 is SQIVND (reference sequence). The CDR3 consists of 13 residues. CDR3 loop: CASSISETYEQYF. CDR3 bases: TGTGCCAGTAGTATTAGCGAGACCTACGAGCAGTACTTC.

The chain couples TRBV6-5 to TRBJ1-4; D may be TRBD1 (5 bases). V was pared by 6 bases and J by 8 bases, with 7 bases between. CDR3 length: 11 amino acids. Per the germline V gene, CDR1 is MNHEY and CDR2 is SVGAGI. CDR3 protein: CASRYREKLFF. In DNA, the CDR3 is TGTGCCAGCAGATACAGGGAAAAACTGTTTTTT.

The chain links TRBV30 to TRBJ1-2; 8 nucleotides match TRBD1. Trimming cost V 0 bases and J 8 bases; bases outside gene matches: 14. CDR1 is GTSNPN, CDR2 SVGIG, per germline (reference sequence). The CDR3 spans 16 residues. The chain's CDR3 is CAWSVYLSGQGGGYTF. The CDR3 nucleotides read TGTGCCTGGAGTGTATATCTTTCCGGACAGGGAGGCGGCTACACCTTC.

This clone was recorded many times. CDR3 in DNA: TGTGCCTGGAGTCGCGTAGTGTCGCTAAACGGGGAGCTGTTTTTT. Translation gives CAWSRVVSLNGELFF. The V and J genes are TRBV30 and TRBJ2-2; D is unclear. Trimming pared 2 bases from V and 7 bases from J, leaving 17 bases between. CDR3 length: 15 amino acids. The germline gives CDR1 GTSNPN, CDR2 SVGIG (reference sequence). Full variable domain (missing parts from reference TRBV30 and TRBJ2-2): SQTIHQWPATLVQPVGSPLSLECTVEGTSNPNLYWYRQAAGRGLQLLFYSVGIGQISSEVPQNLSASRPQDRQFILSSKKLLLSDSGFYLCAWSRVVSLNGELFFGEGSRLTVL.

This chain connects TRBV3-1 to TRBJ1-4; perhaps TRBD1 as D (5 bases). The CDR3 spans 14 residues. V lost 2 bases, J lost 8 bases, and 12 bases lay in between. Per germline, CDR1 LGHDT and CDR2 YNNKEL (reference sequence). The CDR3 here is CASSQLGEGEKLFF. CDR3 nucleotides: TGTGCCAGCAGCCAATTGGGAGAGGGGGAAAAACTGTTTTTT.

This clone was counted many times. The sample contains more than one DNA sequence encoding this CDR3. The rearrangement links TRBV18 to TRBJ2-3, with 7 bases lining up with TRBD1. The CDR3 covers 17 residues. Per the germline V gene, CDR1 is KGHSH and CDR2 is LQKENI. V dropped 3 bases and J dropped 5; count of bases not matched to a gene: 14. CDR3 amino acids: CASSPVDRFNRVDTQYF. The CDR3 coding sequence is TGTGCCAGCTCACCCGTGGACAGGTTTAATCGTGTAGATACGCAGTATTTT.

This clone was observed a handful of times. A much larger clone lies a single base off, so this may be a read error. Because it lacks the conserved phenylalanine or tryptophan at the end, this CDR3 is likely a read error. The V gene is TRBV7-6, the J gene TRBJ2-7; D might be TRBD1 (6 bases). This CDR3 comprises 16 residues. Deletions cut 5 bases from V and 0 bases from J, with 17 bases between. Germline CDR1 and CDR2: SGHVS and FNYEAQ. DNA of the CDR3: TGTGCCAGCAGCCGAATGGGGACACCGGACTCCTACGAGCAGTACCTC. Translation: CASSRMGTPDSYEQYL.

This clone was counted between two and nine times. This sequence joins TRBV2 and TRBJ1-2; TRBD1 matches at 11 bases. The CDR3 extends over 13 amino acids. The germline gives CDR1 SNHLY, CDR2 FYNNEI. The V segment lost 5 bases and the J segment 6 bases; nucleotides outside the gene matches: 2. The CDR3 DNA is TGTGCCAGCAGTCTGGACAGGGGGCATGGCTACACCTTC. Translating gives CASSLDRGHGYTF. Full variable domain (remainder filled in from reference TRBV2 and TRBJ1-2): EPEVTQTPSHQVTQMGQEVILRCVPISNHLYFYWYRQILGQKVEFLVSFYNNEISEKSEIFDDQFSVERPDGSNFTLKIRSTKLEDSAMYFCASSLDRGHGYTFGSGTRLTVV.

This clone was found a few times. The DNA for the CDR3 is TGTGCCAGCAGTGTTAGCGGGGGGGCCTACAATGAGCAGTTCTTC. This sequence encodes CASSVSGGAYNEQFF. V and J are TRBV2 and TRBJ2-1; 11 bases fit TRBD2. The ends lost 4 bases at V and 2 bases at J; junction bases unmatched: 1. This CDR3 spans 15 amino acids. CDR1 SNHLY and CDR2 FYNNEI come from the germline V gene.

This clone was detected ten times or more. The chain is built from TRBV20-1 and TRBJ1-2; TRBD1 might be the D (5 bases). The CDR3 covers 14 residues. Germline V CDR1 and CDR2: DFQATT, SNEGSKA (reference sequence). V lost 6 bases, J lost 2 bases, and 16 bases lay in between. The CDR3 here is CSAERGLSNYGYTF. DNA of the CDR3: TGCAGTGCGGAAAGGGGACTTTCCAACTATGGCTACACCTTC.

This clone was counted many times. CDR3: CASSMRVAFTYEQYF. In DNA form, the CDR3 reads TGTGCCAGCAGCATGAGGGTGGCCTTTACCTACGAGCAGTACTTC. V usage is TRBV11-3 and J usage is TRBJ2-7; the D gene is possibly TRBD2 (5 bases). Germline V gene sequence: CDR1 SGHNT, CDR2 YENEEA. With 5 bases removed from V and 2 bases from J, the gap between germline ends came to 16 bases. The CDR3 has 15 amino acids.

The CDR3 nucleotides read TGTGCCAGTAGTCCCCAGGCAGGGAGGGGTGAAAAACTGTTTTTT. This codes for CASSPQAGRGEKLFF. The chain uses TRBV19 and TRBJ1-4, with D tentatively TRBD1 (5 bases). This CDR3 has 15 residues. V was pared by 5 bases and J by 7 bases, with 17 bases between. The germline CDR1 and CDR2 sequences are LNHDA and SQIVND (reference sequence).

This clone was seen a handful of times. The rearrangement uses TRBV6-1 and TRBJ1-3; the match to TRBD1 covers 9 bases. The CDR3 has 17 amino acids. V was clipped by 1 base and J by 1 base; unmatched bases: 5. Germline CDR1 reads MNHNS; CDR2 reads SASEGT. DNA for the CDR3: TGTGCCAGCAGTGAAGTCACAGGGGGCTTTTCTGGAAACACCATATATTTT. Amino acids: CASSEVTGGFSGNTIYF.

There are many counts of this clone. The V and J genes are TRBV19 and TRBJ1-1; TRBD1 agrees at 10 bases. Trimming took 4 bases from V and 0 from J; bases not matched to a gene: 2. The CDR3 runs 15 residues. Germline CDR1 LNHDA, CDR2 SQIVND (reference sequence). The CDR3 DNA is TGTGCCAGTAGTACCGGGACAGGGGTGAACACTGAAGCTTTCTTT. It encodes CASSTGTGVNTEAFF.